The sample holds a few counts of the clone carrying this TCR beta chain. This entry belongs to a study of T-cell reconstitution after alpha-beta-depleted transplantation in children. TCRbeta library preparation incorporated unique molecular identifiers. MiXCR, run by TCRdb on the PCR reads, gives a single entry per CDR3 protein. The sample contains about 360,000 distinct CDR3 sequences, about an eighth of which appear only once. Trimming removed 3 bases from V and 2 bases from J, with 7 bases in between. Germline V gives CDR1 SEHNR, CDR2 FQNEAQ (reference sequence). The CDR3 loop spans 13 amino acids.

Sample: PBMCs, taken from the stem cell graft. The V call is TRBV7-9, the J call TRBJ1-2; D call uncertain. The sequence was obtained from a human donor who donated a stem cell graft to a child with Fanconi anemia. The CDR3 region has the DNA TGTGCCAGCAGCTTTGGAATCAACTATGGCTACACCTTC. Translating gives CASSFGINYGYTF. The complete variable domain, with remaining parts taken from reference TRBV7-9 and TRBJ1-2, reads DTGVSQNPRHKITKRGQNVTFRCDPISEHNRLYWYRQTLGQGPEFLTYFQNEAQLEKSRLLSDRFSAERPKGSFSTLEIQRTEQGDSAMYLCASSFGINYGYTFGSGTRLTVV.